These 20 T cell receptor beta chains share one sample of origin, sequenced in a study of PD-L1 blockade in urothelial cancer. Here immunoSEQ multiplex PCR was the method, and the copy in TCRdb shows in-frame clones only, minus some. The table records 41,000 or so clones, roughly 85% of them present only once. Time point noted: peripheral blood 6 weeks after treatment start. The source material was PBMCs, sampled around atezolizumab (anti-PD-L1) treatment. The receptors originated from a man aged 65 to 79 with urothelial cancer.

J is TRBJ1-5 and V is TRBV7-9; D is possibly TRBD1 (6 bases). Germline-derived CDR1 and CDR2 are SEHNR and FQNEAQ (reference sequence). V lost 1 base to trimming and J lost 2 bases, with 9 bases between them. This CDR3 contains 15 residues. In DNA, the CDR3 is TGTGCCAGCAGCTTAGACAGGGTTGGCAATCAGCCCCAGCATTTT. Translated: CASSLDRVGNQPQHF.

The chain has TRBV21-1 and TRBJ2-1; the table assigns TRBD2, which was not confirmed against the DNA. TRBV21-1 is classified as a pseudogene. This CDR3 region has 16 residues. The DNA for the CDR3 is TGTGCCAGCAGCAAAGTGGGGACTAGCGAGTACAATGAGCAGTTCTTC. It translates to CASSKVGTSEYNEQFF.

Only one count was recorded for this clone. CDR3 residues: CASRRDRNTEAFF. CDR3 nucleotide sequence: TGTGCCAGTAGGAGAGACAGGAACACTGAAGCTTTCTTT. The chain joins TRBV19 to TRBJ1-1; tentatively, D is TRBD1 (5 bases). V lost 6 bases and J lost 1, with 9 bases in between. Germline values: CDR1 LNHDA, CDR2 SQIVND (reference sequence). CDR3 length equals 13 residues.

The CDR3 DNA follows: TGTGCCAGCAGCTTAGGCGGCGGAGGGAATTTCGCCGGAAACACCATATATTTT. It specifies CASSLGGGGNFAGNTIYF. The chain joins TRBV11-3 to TRBJ1-3; D unclear. The germline V and J ends were trimmed by 1 base and 4 bases, with 20 bases remaining between them. CDR1 and CDR2 (germline): SGHNT, YENEEA. There are 18 residues in the CDR3. Supplemented by reference TRBV11-3 and TRBJ1-3, the full variable domain reads EAGVVQSPRYKIIEKKQPVAFWCNPISGHNTLYWYLQNLGQGPELLIRYENEEAVDDSQLPKDRFSAERLKGVDSTLKIQPAELGDSAVYLCASSLGGGGNFAGNTIYFGEGSWLTVV.

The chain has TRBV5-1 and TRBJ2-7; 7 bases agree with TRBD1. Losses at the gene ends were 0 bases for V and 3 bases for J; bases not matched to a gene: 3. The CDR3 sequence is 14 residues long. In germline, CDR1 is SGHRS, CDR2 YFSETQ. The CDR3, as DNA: TGCGCCAGCAGCTTGGTTACAGGGGTCTACGAGCAGTACTTC. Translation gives CASSLVTGVYEQYF.

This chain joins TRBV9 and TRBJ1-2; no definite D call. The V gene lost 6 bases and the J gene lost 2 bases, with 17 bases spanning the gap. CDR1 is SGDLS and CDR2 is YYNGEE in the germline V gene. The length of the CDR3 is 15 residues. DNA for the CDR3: TGTGCCAGCACTCGGACCTCGGGGAGAAACTATGGCTACACCTTC. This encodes CASTRTSGRNYGYTF.

This chain's CDR3 is CASSLRSGCVGVKETQYF. The CDR3 nucleotides are TGTGCCAGCAGTTTACGTTCTGGGTGTGTCGGGGTAAAAGAGACCCAGTACTTC. The chain combines TRBV27 with TRBJ2-5; TRBD2 is a possible D gene (5 bases). Germline V gene data show CDR1 as MNHEY and CDR2 as SMNVEV (reference sequence). V lost 2 bases and J 3 bases, leaving 22 bases between the germline ends. This CDR3 spans 18 amino acids.

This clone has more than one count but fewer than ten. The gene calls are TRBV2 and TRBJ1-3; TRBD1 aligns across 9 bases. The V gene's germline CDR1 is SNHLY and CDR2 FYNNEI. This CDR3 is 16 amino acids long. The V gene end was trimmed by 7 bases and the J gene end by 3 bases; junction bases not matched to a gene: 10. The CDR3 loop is CASKPGQGFGGNTIYF. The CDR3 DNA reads TGTGCCAGCAAGCCGGGACAGGGCTTCGGTGGAAACACCATATATTTT. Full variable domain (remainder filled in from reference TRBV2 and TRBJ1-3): EPEVTQTPSHQVTQMGQEVILRCVPISNHLYFYWYRQILGQKVEFLVSFYNNEISEKSEIFDDQFSVERPDGSNFTLKIRSTKLEDSAMYFCASKPGQGFGGNTIYFGEGSWLTVV.

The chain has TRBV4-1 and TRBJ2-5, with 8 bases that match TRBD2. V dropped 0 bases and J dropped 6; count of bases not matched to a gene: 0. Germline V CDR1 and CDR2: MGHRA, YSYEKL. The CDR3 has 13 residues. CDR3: CASSQDSGKTQYF. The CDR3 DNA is TGCGCCAGCAGCCAAGATAGCGGGAAGACCCAGTACTTC.

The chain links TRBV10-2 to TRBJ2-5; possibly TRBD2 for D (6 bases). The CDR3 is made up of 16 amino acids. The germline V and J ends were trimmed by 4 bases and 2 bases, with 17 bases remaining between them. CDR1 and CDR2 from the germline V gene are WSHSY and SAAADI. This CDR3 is CASSGPAEDYQETQYF. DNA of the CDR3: TGCGCCAGCAGTGGCCCAGCAGAGGACTATCAAGAGACCCAGTACTTC.

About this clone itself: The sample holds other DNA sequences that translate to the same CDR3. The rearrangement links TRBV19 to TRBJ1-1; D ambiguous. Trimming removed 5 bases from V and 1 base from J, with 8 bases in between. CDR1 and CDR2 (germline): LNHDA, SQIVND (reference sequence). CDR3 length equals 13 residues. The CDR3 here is CASSPTQNTEAFF. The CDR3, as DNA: TGTGCCAGTAGTCCGACACAGAACACTGAAGCTTTCTTT.

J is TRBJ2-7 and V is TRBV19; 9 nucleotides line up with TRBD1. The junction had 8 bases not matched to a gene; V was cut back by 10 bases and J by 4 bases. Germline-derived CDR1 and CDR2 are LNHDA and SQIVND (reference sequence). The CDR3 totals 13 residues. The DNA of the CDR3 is TGTGCCACCCCGGGACAGGGAGGTTACGAGCAGTACTTC. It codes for CATPGQGGYEQYF. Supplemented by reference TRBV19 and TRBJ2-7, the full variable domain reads DGGITQSPKYLFRKEGQNVTLSCEQNLNHDAMYWYRQDPGQGLRLIYYSQIVNDFQKGDIAEGYSVSREKKESFPLTVTSAQKNPTAFYLCATPGQGGYEQYFGPGTRLTVT.

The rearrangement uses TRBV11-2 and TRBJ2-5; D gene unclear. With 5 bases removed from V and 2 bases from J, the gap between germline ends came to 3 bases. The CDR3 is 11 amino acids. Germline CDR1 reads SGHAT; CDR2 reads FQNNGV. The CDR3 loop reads CASSLQETQYF. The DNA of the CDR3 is TGTGCCAGCAGCCTACAAGAGACCCAGTACTTC.

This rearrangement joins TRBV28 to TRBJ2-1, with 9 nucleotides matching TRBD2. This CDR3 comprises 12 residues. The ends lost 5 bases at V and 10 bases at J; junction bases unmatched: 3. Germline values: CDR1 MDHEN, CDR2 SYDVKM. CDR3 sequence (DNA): TGTGCCAGCAGTCGCCTAGCGGGGGAGCAGTTCTTC. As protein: CASSRLAGEQFF.

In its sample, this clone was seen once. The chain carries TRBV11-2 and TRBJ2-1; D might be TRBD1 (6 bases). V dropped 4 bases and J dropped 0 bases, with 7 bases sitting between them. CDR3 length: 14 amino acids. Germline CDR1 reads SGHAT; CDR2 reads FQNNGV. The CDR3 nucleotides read TGTGCCAGCAGCTCGACAGGCTCCTACAATGAGCAGTTCTTC. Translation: CASSSTGSYNEQFF.

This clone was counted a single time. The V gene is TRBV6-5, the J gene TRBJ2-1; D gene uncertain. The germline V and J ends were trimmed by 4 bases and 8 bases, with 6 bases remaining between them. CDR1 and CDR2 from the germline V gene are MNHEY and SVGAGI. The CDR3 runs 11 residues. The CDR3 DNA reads TGTGCCAGCAGTTCCAGGCATGAGCAGTTCTTC. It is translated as CASSSRHEQFF.

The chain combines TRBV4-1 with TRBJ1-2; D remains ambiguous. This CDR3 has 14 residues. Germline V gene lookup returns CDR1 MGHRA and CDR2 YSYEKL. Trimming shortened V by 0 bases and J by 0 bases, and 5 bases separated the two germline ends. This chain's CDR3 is CASSQELPNYGYTF. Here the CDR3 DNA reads TGCGCCAGCAGCCAAGAGCTACCTAACTATGGCTACACCTTC.

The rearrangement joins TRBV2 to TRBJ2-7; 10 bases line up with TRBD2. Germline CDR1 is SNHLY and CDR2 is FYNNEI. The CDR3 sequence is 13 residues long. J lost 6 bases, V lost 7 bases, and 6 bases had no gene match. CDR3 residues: CASTGTSVSEQYF. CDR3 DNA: TGTGCCAGCACCGGGACTAGCGTTTCCGAGCAGTACTTC.

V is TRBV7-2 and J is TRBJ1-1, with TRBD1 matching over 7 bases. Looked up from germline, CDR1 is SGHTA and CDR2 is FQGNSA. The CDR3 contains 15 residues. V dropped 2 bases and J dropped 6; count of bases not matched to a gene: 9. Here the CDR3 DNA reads TGTGCCAGCAGCTTAAATCAGGGGGGAAGGGCTGAAGCTTTCTTT. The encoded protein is CASSLNQGGRAEAFF.

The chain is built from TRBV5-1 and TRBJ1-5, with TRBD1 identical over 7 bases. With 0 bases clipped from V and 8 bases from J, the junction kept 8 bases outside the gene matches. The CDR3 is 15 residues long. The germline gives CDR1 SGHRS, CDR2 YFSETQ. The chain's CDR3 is CASSLDSGGGEPQHF. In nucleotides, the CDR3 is TGCGCCAGCAGCTTGGATTCAGGGGGTGGAGAGCCCCAGCATTTT.